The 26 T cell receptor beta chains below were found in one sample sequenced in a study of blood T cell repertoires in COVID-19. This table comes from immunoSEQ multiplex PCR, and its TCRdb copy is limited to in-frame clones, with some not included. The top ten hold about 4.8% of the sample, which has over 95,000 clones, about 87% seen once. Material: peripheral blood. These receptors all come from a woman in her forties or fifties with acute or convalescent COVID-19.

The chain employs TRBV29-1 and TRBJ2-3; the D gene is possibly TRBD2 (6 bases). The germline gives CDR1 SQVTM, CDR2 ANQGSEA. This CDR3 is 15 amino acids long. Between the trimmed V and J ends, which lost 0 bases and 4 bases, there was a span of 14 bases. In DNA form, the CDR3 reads TGCAGCGTTGAAGATCTAAAGGGAGGTGCAGATACGCAGTATTTT. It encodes CSVEDLKGGADTQYF.

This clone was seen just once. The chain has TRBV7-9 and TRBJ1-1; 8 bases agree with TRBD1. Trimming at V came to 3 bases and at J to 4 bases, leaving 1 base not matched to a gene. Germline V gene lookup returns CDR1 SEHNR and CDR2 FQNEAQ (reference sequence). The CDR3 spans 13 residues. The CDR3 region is CASSFTGGTEAFF. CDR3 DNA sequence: TGTGCCAGCAGCTTCACAGGGGGCACTGAAGCTTTCTTT.

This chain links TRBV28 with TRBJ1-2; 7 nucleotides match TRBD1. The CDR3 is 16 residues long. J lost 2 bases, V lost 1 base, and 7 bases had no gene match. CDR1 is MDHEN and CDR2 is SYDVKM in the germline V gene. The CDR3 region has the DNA TGTGCCAGCAGTTTATATCTAGCAGGGGGGAACTATGGCTACACCTTC. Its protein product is CASSLYLAGGNYGYTF.

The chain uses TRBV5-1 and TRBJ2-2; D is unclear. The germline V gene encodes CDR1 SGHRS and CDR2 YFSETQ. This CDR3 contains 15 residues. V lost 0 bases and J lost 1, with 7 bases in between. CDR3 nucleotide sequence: TGCGCCAGCAGCTTGGACAGCAGGAACACCGGGGAGCTGTTTTTT. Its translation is CASSLDSRNTGELFF.

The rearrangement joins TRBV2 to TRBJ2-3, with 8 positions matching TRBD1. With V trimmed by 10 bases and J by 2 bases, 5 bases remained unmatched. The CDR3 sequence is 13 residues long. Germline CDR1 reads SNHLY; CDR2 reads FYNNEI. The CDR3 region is CANRQGSTDTQYF. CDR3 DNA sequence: TGTGCCAATCGACAGGGGTCCACAGATACGCAGTATTTT.

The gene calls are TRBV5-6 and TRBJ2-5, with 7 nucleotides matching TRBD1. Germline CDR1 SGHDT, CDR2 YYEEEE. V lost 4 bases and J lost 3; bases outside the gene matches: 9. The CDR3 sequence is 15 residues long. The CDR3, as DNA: TGTGCCAGCAGCATCACAGGGGTTGGGAAAGAGACCCAGTACTTC. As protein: CASSITGVGKETQYF.

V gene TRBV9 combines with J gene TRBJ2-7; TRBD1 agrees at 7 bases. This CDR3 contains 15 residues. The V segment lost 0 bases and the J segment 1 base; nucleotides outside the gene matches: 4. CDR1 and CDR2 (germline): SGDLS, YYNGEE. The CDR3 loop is CASSVGGTVSYEQYF. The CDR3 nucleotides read TGTGCCAGCAGCGTAGGTGGGACAGTTTCCTACGAGCAGTACTTC.

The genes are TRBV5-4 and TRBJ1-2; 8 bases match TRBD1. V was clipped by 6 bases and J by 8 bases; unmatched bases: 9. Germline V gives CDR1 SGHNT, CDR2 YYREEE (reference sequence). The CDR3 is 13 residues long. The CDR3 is CASNGQGTLGYTF. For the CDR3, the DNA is TGTGCCAGCAACGGACAGGGAACGTTAGGCTACACCTTC.

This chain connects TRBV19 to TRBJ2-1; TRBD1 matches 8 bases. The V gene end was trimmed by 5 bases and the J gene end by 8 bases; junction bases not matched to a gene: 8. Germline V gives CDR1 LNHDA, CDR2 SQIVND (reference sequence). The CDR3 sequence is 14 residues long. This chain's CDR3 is CASSLDRGWDEQFF. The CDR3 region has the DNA TGTGCCAGTAGTCTCGACAGGGGTTGGGATGAGCAGTTCTTC.

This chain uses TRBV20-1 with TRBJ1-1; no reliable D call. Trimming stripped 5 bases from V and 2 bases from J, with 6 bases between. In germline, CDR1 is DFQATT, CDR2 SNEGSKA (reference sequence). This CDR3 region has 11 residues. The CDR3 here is CSAPFNTEAFF. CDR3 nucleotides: TGCAGTGCTCCCTTTAACACTGAAGCTTTCTTT.

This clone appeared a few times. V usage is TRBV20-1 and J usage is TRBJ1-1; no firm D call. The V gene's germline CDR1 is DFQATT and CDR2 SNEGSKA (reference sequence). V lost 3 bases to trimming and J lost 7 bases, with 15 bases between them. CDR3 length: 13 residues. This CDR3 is CSASIRRGDEAFF. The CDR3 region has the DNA TGCAGTGCTAGTATCCGGCGGGGAGATGAAGCTTTCTTT.

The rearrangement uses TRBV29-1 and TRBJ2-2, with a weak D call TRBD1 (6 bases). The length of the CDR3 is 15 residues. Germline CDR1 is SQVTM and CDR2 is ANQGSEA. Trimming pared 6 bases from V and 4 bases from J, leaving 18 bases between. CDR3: CSVSKQGVGTGELFF. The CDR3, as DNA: TGCAGCGTATCCAAACAGGGAGTTGGCACCGGGGAGCTGTTTTTT.

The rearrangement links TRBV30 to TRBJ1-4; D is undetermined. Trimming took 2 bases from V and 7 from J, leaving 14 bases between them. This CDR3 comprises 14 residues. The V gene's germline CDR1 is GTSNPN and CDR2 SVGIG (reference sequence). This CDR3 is CAWSSSRMGEKLFF. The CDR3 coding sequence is TGTGCCTGGAGTTCTTCGAGGATGGGTGAAAAACTGTTTTTT.

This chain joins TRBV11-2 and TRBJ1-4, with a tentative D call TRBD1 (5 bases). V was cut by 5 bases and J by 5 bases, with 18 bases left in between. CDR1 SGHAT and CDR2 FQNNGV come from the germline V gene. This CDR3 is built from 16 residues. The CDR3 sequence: CASSRPGGSLNEKLFF. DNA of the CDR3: TGTGCCAGCAGCCGACCGGGGGGATCCTTAAATGAAAAACTGTTTTTT.

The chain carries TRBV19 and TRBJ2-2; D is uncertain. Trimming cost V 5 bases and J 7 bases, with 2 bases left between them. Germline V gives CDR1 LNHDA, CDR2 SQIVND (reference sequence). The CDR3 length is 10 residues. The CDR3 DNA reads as TGTGCCAGTAGTCACGGGGAGCTGTTTTTT. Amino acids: CASSHGELFF.

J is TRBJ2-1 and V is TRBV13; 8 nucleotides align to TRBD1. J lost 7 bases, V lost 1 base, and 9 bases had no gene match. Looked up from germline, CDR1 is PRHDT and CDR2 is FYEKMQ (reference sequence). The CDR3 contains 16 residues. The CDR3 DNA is TGTGCCAGCAGCTTAGTTGGACAGGGTCGGGGAAATGAGCAGTTCTTC. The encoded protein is CASSLVGQGRGNEQFF.

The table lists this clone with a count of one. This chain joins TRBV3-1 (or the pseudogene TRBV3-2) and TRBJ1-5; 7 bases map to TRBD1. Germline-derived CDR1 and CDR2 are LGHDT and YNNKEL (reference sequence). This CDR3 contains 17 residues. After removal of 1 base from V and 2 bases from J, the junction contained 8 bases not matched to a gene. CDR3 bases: TGTGCCAGCAGCCAAGGGCACCGACAGGGAGGCAATCAGCCCCAGCATTTT. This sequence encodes CASSQGHRQGGNQPQHF.

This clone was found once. CDR3 sequence (DNA): TGTGCCAGCAGTGTACAGGGGGGGGCAGATACGCAGTATTTT. This encodes CASSVQGGADTQYF. The gene calls are TRBV2 and TRBJ2-3; a weak D match, TRBD1 (8 bases). CDR1 and CDR2 (germline): SNHLY, FYNNEI. Trimming removed 4 bases from V and 4 bases from J, with 12 bases in between. The CDR3 sequence is 14 residues long.

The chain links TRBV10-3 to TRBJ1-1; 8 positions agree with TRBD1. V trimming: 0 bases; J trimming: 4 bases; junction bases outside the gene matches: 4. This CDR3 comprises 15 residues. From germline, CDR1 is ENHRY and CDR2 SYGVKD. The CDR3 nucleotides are TGTGCCATCAGTGAGTCGAGAGACAGGGGCACTGAAGCTTTCTTT. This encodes CAISESRDRGTEAFF.

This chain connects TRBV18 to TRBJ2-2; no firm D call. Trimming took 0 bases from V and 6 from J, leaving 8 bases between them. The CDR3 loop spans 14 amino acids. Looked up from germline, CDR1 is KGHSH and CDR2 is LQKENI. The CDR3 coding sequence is TGTGCCAGCTCACCACCGATGGCCTCCGGGGAGCTGTTTTTT. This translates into CASSPPMASGELFF.

The CDR3 sequence is CASSKSTGGDNVLTF. The CDR3 DNA sequence: TGTGCCAGCAGCAAATCGACCGGGGGAGACAACGTCCTGACTTTC. The chain uses TRBV7-3 and TRBJ2-6; tentative D call: TRBD2 (6 bases). V shed 5 bases and J shed 9 bases, with 17 bases lying between them. The CDR3 runs 15 residues. Germline CDR1 and CDR2: SGHTA and FQGTGA. The variable domain in full, with the rest retrieved from reference TRBV7-3 and TRBJ2-6, is GAGVSQTPSNKVTEKGKYVELRCDPISGHTALYWYRQSLGQGPEFLIYFQGTGAADDSGLPNDRFFAVRPEGSVSTLKIQRTERGDSAVYLCASSKSTGGDNVLTFGAGSRLTVL.

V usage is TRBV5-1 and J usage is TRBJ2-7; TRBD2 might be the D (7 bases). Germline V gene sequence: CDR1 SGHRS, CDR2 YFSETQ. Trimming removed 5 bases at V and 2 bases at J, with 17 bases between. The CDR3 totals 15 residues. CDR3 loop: CASSFSQGGPYEQYF. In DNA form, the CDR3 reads TGCGCCAGCAGTTTTTCACAGGGAGGGCCCTACGAGCAGTACTTC.

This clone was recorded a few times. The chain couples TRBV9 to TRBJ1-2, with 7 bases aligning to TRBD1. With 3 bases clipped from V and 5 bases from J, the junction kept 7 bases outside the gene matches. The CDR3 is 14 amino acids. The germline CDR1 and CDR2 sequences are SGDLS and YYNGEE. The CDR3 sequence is CASSATGQPYGYTF. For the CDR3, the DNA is TGTGCCAGCAGCGCCACGGGACAGCCATATGGCTACACCTTC.

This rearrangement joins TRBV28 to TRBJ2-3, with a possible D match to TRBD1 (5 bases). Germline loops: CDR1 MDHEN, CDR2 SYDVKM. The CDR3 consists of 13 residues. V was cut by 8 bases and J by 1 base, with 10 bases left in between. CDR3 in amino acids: CASVQGRTDTQYF. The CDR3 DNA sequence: TGTGCCAGCGTTCAGGGTCGCACAGATACGCAGTATTTT. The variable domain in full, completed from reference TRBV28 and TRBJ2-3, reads DVKVTQSSRYLVKRTGEKVFLECVQDMDHENMFWYRQDPGLGLRLIYFSYDVKMKEKGDIPEGYSVSREKKERFSLILESASTNQTSMYLCASVQGRTDTQYFGPGTRLTVL.

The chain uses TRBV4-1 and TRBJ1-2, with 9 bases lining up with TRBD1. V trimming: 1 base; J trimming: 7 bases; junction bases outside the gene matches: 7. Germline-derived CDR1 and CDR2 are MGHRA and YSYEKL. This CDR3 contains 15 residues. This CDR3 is CASSQVGTGKGGYTF. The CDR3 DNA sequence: TGCGCCAGCAGCCAAGTAGGGACAGGGAAGGGTGGCTACACCTTC.

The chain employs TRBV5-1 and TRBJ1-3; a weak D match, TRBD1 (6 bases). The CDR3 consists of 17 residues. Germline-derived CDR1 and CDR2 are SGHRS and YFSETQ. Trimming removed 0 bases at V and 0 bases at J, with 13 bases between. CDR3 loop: CASSLGSRDNSGNTIYF. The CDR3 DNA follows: TGCGCCAGCAGCTTGGGTTCTCGGGACAACTCTGGAAACACCATATATTTT.